This T cell receptor (beta chain) derives from a study of blood T cell repertoires in COVID-19. This CDR3 spans 16 amino acids. With 2 bases clipped from V and 8 bases from J, the junction kept 12 bases outside the gene matches. Germline lookup yields CDR1 MNHNY and CDR2 SVGAGI (reference sequence). TCRdb keeps only in-frame clones here, not all; method: immunoSEQ multiplex PCR. The sample lists about 140,000 clones, approximately 82% occurring once. The rearrangement links TRBV6-6 to TRBJ1-3, with 7 bases fitting TRBD1. The receptor was isolated from a human donor in a cohort sampled during active COVID-19. Sequenced sample: peripheral blood. CDR3 region: CASSYRGPTGWDTIYF. The CDR3 region has the DNA TGTGCCAGCAGTTACAGGGGGCCGACAGGGTGGGACACCATATATTTT.